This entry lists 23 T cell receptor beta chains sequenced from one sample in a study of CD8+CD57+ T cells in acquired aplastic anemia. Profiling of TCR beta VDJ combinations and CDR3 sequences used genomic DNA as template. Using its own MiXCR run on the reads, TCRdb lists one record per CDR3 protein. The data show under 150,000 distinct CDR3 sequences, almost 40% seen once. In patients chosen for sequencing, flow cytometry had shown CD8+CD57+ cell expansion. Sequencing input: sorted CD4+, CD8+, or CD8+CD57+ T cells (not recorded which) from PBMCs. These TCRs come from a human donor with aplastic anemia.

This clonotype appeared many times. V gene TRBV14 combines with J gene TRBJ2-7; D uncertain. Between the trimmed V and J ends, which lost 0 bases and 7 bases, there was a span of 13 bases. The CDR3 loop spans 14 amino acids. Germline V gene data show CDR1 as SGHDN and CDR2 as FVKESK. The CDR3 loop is CASSQDFKGSEQYF. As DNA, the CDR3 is TGTGCCAGCAGCCAAGATTTCAAGGGAAGTGAGCAGTACTTC. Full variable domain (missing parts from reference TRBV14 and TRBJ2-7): EAGVTQFPSHSVIEKGQTVTLRCDPISGHDNLYWYRRVMGKEIKFLLHFVKESKQDESGMPNNRFLAERTGGTYSTLKVQPAELEDSGVYFCASSQDFKGSEQYFGPGTRLTVT.

The CDR3 protein is CSALKGSSDTQYF. The DNA of the CDR3 is TGCAGTGCTTTGAAGGGGTCCTCAGATACGCAGTATTTT. The V gene is TRBV20-1, the J gene TRBJ2-3; D possibly corresponds to TRBD1 (5 bases). This CDR3 has 13 amino acids. V gave up 5 bases and J gave up 4 bases, with 13 bases separating them. In germline, CDR1 is DFQATT, CDR2 SNEGSKA (reference sequence).

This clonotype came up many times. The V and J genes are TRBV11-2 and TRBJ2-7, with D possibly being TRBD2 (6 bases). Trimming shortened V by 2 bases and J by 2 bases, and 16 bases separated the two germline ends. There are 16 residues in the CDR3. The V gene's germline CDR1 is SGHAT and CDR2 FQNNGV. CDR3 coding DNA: TGTGCCAGCAGCTTAATTAGCGGAAATCGAGCCTACGAGCAGTACTTC. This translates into CASSLISGNRAYEQYF.

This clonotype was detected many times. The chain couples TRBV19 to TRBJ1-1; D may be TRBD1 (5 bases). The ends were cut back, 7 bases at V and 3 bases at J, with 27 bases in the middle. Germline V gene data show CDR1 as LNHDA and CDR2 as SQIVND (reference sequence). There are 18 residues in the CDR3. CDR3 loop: CASNIYWGMNESDTEAFF. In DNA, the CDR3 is TGTGCCAGTAATATTTATTGGGGGATGAACGAGAGTGACACTGAAGCTTTCTTT.

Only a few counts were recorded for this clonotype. CDR3 sequence: CSVTGSAYGYTF. In DNA form, the CDR3 reads TGCAGTGTAACAGGGTCTGCCTATGGCTACACCTTC. The rearrangement uses TRBV20-1 and TRBJ1-2; weak D call: TRBD1 (6 bases). The CDR3 spans 12 residues. V lost 7 bases and J lost 4, with 13 bases in between. Germline V gene data show CDR1 as DFQATT and CDR2 as SNEGSKA (reference sequence).

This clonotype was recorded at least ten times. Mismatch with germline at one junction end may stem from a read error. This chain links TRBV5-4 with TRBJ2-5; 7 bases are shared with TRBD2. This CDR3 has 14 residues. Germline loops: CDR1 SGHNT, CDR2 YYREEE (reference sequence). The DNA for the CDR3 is TGCGCCAGCAGCTTGGGAGGGGCTCAAGAGACCCAGTACTTC. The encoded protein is CASSLGGAQETQYF. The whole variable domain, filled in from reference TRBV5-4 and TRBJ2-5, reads ETGVTQSPTHLIKTRGQQVTLRCSSQSGHNTVSWYQQALGQGPQFIFQYYREEENGRGNFPPRFSGLQFPNYSSELNVNALELDDSALYLCASSLGGAQETQYFGPGTRLLVL.

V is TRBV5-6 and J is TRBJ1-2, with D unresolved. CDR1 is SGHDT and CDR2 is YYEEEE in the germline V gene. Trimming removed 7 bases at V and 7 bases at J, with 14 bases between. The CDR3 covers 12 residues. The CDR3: CASRTREGGYTF. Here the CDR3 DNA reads TGTGCCAGCCGAACAAGGGAGGGTGGCTACACCTTC.

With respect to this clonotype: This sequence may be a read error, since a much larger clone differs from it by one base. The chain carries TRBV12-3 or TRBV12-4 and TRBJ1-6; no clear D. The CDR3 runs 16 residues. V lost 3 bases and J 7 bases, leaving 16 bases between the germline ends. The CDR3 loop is CASSFQKPPPNSPLHF. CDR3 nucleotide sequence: TGTGCCAGCAGTTTCCAGAAGCCGCCACCCAATTCACCCCTCCACTTT.

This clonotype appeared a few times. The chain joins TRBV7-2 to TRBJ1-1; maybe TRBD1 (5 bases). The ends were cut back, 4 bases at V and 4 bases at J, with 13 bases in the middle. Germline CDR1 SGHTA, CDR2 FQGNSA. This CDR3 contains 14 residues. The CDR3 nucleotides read TGTGCCAGCAGCTCCGCCGGGGGGGGCACTGAAGCTTTCTTT. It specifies CASSSAGGGTEAFF.

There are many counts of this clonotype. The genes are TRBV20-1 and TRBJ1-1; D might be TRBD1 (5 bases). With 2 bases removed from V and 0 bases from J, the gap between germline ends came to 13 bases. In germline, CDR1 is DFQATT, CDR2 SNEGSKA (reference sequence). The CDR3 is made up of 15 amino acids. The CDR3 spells CSARRPGTMNTEAFF. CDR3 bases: TGCAGTGCTAGAAGGCCCGGGACCATGAACACTGAAGCTTTCTTT.

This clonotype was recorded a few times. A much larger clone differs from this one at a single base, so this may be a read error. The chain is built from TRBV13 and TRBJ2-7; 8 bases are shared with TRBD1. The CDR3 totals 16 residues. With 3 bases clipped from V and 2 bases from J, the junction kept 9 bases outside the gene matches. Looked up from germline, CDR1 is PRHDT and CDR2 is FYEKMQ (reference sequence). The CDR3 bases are TGTGCCAGCAGCTTGAGCGGACAGGGAAAGACCTACGAGCAGTACTTC. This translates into CASSLSGQGKTYEQYF. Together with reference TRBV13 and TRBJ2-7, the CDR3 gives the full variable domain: AAGVIQSPRHLIKEKRETATLKCYPIPRHDTVYWYQQGPGQDPQFLISFYEKMQSDKGSIPDRFSAQQFSDYHSELNMSSLELGDSALYFCASSLSGQGKTYEQYFGPGTRLTVT.

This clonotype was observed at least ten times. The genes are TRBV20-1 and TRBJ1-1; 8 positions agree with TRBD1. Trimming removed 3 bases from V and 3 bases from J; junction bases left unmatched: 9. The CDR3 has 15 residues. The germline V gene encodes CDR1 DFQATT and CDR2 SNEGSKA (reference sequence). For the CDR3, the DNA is TGCAGTGCTAGCGGGGCAGGGGGCGTAGACACTGAAGCTTTCTTT. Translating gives CSASGAGGVDTEAFF.

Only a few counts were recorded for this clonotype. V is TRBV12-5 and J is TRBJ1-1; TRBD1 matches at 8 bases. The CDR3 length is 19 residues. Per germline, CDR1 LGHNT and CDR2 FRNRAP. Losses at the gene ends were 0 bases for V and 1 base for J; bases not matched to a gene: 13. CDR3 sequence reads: CASGLVTLLRDRGNTEAFF. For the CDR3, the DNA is TGTGCTAGTGGTTTGGTAACCCTTCTCCGAGACAGGGGGAACACTGAAGCTTTCTTT. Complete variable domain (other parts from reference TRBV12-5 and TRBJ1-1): DARVTQTPRHKVTEMGQEVTMRCQPILGHNTVFWYRQTMMQGLELLAYFRNRAPLDDSGMPKDRFSAEMPDATLATLKIQPSEPRDSAVYFCASGLVTLLRDRGNTEAFFGQGTRLTVV.

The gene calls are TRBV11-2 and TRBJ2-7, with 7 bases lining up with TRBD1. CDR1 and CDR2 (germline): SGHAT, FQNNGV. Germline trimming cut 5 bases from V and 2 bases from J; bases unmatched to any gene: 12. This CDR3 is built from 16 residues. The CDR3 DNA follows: TGTGCCAGCAGCCGAGCAAGGACAGGTTCTACCTACGAGCAGTACTTC. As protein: CASSRARTGSTYEQYF.

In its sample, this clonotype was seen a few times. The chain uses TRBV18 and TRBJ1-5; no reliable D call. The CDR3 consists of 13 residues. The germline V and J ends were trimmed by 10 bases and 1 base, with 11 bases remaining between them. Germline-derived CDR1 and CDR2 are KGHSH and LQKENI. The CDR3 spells CATTPGSNQPQHF. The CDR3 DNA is TGTGCCACCACACCGGGGAGCAATCAGCCCCAGCATTTT. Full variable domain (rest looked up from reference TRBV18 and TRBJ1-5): NAGVMQNPRHLVRRRGQEARLRCSPMKGHSHVYWYRQLPEEGLKFMVYLQKENIIDESGMPKERFSAEFPKEGPSILRIQQVVRGDSAAYFCATTPGSNQPQHFGDGTRLSIL.

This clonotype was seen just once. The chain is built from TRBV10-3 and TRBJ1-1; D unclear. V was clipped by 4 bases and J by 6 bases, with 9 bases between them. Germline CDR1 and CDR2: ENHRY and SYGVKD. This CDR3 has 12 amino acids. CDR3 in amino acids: CAISGAGAEAFF. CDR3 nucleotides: TGTGCCATCAGTGGGGCAGGAGCTGAAGCTTTCTTT.

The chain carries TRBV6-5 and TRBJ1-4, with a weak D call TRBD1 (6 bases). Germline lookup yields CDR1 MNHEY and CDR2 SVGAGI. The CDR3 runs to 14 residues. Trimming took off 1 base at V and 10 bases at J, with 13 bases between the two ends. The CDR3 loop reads CASSYLQGGGKLFF. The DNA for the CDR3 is TGTGCCAGCAGTTACTTGCAAGGGGGGGGAAAACTGTTTTTT.

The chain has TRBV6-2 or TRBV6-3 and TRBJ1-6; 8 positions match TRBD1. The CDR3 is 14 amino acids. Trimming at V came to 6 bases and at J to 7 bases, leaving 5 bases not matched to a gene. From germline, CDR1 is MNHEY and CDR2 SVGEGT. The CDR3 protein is CASSLGQENSPLHF. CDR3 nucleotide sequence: TGTGCCAGCAGCCTGGGACAGGAGAATTCACCCCTCCACTTT.

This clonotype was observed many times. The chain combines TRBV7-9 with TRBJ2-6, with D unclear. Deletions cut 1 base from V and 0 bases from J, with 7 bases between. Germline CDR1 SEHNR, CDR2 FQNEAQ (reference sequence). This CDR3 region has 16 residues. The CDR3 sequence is CASSLDGISGANVLTF. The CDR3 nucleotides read TGTGCCAGCAGCTTAGACGGTATCTCTGGGGCCAACGTCCTGACTTTC.

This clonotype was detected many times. In DNA, the CDR3 is TGTGCCAGCACCCCAGGGGAGACTTACGAGCAGTACGTC. The encoded protein is CASTPGETYEQYV. V is TRBV6-1 and J is TRBJ2-7; D may be TRBD1 (6 bases). The length of the CDR3 is 13 residues. V gave up 7 bases and J gave up 4 bases, with 14 bases separating them. Germline lookup yields CDR1 MNHNS and CDR2 SASEGT.

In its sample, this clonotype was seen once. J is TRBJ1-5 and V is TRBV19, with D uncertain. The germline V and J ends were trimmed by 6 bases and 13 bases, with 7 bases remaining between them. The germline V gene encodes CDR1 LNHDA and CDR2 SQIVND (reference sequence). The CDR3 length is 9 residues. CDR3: CASSAGQHF. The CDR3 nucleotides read TGTGCCAGTAGCGCGGGACAGCATTTT.

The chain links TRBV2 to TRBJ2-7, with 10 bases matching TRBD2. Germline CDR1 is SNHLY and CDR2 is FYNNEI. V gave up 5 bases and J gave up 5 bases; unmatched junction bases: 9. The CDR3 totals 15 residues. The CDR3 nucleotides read TGTGCCAGCAGTAGCGGGGGGGCCTTGCCTCACGAGCAGTACTTC. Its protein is CASSSGGALPHEQYF.

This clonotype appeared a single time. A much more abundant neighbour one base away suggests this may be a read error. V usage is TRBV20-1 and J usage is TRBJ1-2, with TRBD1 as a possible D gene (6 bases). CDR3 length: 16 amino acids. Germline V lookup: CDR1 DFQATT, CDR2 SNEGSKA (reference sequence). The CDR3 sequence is CSASDIPRGAYDGYPF. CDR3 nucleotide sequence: TGCAGTGCTAGTGATATCCCTCGGGGGGCATATGACGGCTACCCCTTC.